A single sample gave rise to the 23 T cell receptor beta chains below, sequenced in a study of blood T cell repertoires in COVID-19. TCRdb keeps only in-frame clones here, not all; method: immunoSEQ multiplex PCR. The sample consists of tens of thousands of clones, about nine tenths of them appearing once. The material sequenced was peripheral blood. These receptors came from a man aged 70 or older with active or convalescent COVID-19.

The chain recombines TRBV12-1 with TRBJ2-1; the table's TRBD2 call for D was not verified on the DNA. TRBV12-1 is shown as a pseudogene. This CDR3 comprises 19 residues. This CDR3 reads CASSFAPAGDYFGIHEQFF. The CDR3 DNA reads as TGTGCCAGCAGCTTTGCCCCAGCGGGAGATTATTTTGGAATTCATGAGCAGTTCTTC.

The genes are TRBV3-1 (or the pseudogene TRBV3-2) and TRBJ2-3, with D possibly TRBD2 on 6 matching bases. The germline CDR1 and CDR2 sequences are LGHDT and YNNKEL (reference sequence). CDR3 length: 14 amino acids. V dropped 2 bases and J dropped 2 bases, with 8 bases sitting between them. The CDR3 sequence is CASSQRGTTDTQYF. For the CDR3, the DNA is TGTGCCAGCAGCCAACGGGGGACCACAGATACGCAGTATTTT.

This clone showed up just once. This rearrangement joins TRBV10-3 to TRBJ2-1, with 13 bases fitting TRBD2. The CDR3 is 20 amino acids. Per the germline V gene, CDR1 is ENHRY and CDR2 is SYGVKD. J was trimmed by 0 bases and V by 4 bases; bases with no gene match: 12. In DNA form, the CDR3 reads TGTGCCATCAGTGCCGCCGGGACTAGCGGGACAACTTCCTCCTACAATGAGCAGTTCTTC. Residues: CAISAAGTSGTTSSYNEQFF.

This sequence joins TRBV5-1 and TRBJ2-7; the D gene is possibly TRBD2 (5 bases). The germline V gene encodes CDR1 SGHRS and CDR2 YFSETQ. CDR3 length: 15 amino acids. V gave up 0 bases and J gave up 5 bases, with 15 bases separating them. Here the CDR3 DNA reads TGCGCCAGCAGCTTGGAGGGCAGGACTTGGGACGAGCAGTACTTC. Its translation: CASSLEGRTWDEQYF.

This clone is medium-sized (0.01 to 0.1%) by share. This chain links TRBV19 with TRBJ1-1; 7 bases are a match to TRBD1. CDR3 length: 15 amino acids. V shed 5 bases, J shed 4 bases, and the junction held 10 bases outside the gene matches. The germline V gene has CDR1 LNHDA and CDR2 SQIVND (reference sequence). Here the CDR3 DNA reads TGTGCCAGTAGTGGATCCCGACAGGGCGGCACTGAAGCTTTCTTT. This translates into CASSGSRQGGTEAFF.

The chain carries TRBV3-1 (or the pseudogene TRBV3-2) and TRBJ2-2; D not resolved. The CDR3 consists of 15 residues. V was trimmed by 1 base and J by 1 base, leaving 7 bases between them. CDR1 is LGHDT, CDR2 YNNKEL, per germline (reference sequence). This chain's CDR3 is CASSQVWQNTGELFF. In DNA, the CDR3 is TGTGCCAGCAGCCAAGTTTGGCAGAACACCGGGGAGCTGTTTTTT.

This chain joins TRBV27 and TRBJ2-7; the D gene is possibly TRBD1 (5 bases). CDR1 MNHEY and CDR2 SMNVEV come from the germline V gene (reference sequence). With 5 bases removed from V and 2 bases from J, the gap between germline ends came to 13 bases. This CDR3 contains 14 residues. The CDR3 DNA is TGTGCCAGCAGTCCCCACGAAGGGGCCTACGAGCAGTACGTC. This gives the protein CASSPHEGAYEQYV.

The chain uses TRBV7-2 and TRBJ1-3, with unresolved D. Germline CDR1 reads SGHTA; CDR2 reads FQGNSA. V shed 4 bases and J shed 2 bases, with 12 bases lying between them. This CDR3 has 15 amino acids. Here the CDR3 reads CASSSHQATGNTIYF. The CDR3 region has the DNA TGTGCCAGCAGCTCCCACCAGGCGACTGGAAACACCATATATTTT.

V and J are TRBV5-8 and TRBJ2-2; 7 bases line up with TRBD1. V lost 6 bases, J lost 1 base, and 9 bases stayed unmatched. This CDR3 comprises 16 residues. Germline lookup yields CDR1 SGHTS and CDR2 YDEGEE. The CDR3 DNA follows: TGTGCCAGCACCCAAAGTGGGACAGTGAACACCGGGGAGCTGTTTTTT. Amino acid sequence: CASTQSGTVNTGELFF.

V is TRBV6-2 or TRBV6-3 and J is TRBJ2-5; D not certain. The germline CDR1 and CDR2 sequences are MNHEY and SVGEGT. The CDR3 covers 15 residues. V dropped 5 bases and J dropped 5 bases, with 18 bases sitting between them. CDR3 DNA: TGTGCCAGCAGTCCCGACTTTAGCCGCCAGGAGACCCAGTACTTC. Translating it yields CASSPDFSRQETQYF.

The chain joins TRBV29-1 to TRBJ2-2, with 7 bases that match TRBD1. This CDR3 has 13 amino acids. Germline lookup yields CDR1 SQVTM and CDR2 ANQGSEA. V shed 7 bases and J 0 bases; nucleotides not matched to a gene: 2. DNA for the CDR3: TGCAGCGGACAGGGCTCGAACACCGGGGAGCTGTTTTTT. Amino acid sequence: CSGQGSNTGELFF.

The CDR3 coding sequence is TGTGCCAGCACCAGAGGTGGGACAGGGAAAGAGACCCAGTACTTC. It specifies CASTRGGTGKETQYF. The chain carries TRBV2 and TRBJ2-5; 9 bases align to TRBD1. V trimming: 7 bases; J trimming: 3 bases; junction bases outside the gene matches: 9. CDR1 is SNHLY, CDR2 FYNNEI, per germline. The length of the CDR3 is 15 residues. The variable domain in full, with the rest retrieved from reference TRBV2 and TRBJ2-5, is EPEVTQTPSHQVTQMGQEVILRCVPISNHLYFYWYRQILGQKVEFLVSFYNNEISEKSEIFDDQFSVERPDGSNFTLKIRSTKLEDSAMYFCASTRGGTGKETQYFGPGTRLLVL.

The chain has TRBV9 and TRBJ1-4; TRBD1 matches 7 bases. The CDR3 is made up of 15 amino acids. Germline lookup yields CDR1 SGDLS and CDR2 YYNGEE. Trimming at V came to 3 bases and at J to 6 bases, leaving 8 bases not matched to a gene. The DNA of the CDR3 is TGTGCCAGCAGCGCATCGACAGGGTGGGATGAAAAACTGTTTTTT. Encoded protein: CASSASTGWDEKLFF.

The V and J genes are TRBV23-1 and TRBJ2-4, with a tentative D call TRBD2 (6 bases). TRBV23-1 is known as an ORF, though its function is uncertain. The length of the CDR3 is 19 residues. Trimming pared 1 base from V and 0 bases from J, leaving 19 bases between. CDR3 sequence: CASSQWFRGLEIAKNIQYF. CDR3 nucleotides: TGCGCCAGCAGTCAATGGTTTAGGGGACTGGAAATAGCCAAAAACATTCAGTACTTC.

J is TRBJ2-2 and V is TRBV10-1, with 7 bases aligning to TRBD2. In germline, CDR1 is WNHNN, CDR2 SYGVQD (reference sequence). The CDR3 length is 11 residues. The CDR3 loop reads CAAGDTGELFF. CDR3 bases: TGCGCTGCGGGGGACACCGGGGAGCTGTTTTTT.

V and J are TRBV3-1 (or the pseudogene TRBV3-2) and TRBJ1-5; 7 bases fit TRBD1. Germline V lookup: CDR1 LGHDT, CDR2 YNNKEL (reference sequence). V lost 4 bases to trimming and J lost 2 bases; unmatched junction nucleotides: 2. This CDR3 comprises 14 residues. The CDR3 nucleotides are TGTGCCAGCAGCCCCACAGGGGGCAATCAGCCCCAGCATTTT. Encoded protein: CASSPTGGNQPQHF.

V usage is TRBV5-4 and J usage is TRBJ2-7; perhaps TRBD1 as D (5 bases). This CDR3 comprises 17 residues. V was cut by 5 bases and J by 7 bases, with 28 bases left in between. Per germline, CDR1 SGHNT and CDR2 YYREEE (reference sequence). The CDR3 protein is CASRPSTARFPPPEQYF. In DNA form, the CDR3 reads TGTGCCAGCAGACCGTCGACAGCCCGATTTCCCCCCCCGGAGCAGTACTTC.

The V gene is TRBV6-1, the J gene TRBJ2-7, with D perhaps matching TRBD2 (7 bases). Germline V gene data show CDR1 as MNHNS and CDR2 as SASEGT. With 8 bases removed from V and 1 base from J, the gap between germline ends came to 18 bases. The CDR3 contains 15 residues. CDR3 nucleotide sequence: TGTGCCAGCCAGGTCCCTGAGGGGGGGTCCTACGAGCAGTACTTC. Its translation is CASQVPEGGSYEQYF.

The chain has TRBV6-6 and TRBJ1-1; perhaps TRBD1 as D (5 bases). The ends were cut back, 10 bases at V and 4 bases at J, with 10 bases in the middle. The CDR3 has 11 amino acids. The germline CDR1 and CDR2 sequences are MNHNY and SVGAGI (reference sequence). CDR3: CATQGSTEAFF. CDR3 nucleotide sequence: TGTGCCACCCAGGGTTCCACTGAAGCTTTCTTT.

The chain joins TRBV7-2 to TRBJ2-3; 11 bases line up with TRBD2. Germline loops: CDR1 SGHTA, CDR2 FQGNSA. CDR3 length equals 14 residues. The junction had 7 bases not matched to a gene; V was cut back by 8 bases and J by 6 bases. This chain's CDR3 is CASGNSGGDDTQYF. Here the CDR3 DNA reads TGTGCCAGCGGCAATAGCGGGGGGGATGATACGCAGTATTTT.

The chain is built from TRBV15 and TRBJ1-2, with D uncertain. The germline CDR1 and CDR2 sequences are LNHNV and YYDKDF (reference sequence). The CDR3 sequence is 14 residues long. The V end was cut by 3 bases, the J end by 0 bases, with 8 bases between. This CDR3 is CATSSERANYGYTF. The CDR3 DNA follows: TGTGCCACCAGCAGCGAGAGGGCTAACTATGGCTACACCTTC.

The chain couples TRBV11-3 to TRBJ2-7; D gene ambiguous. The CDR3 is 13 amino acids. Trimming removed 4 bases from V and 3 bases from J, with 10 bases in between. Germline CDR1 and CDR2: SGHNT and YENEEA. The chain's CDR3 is CASSSQAGYEQYF. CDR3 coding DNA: TGTGCCAGCAGCTCCCAGGCAGGCTACGAGCAGTACTTC.

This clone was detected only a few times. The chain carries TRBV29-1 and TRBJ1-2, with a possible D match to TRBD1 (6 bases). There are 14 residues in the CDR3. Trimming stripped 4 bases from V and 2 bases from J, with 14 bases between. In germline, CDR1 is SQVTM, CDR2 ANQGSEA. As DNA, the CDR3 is TGCAGCGTTGGGGGGACATCCTTAAACTATGGCTACACCTTC. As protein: CSVGGTSLNYGYTF.